The 27 T cell receptor beta chains below all came from one sample that was sequenced in a study of CD8 T cells in Susac syndrome. With random hexamers, reverse transcription was performed on roughly 0.45 to 1 ug of RNA. TCRdb passed the immunoSEQ multiplex PCR reads through MiXCR, listing each CDR3 protein once. This repertoire shows 92,000 or so distinct CDR3 sequences, approximately 96% found once; its top ten account for 0.5% to 0.8%. Sequencing input: CD8+ T cells from PBMCs. These TCRs come from a human donor with Susac syndrome.

This chain uses TRBV4-1 with TRBJ2-4; 8 bases line up with TRBD2. Per the germline V gene, CDR1 is MGHRA and CDR2 is YSYEKL. This CDR3 has 20 residues. J gave up 0 bases and V 4 bases, and 17 bases lay outside the gene matches. The CDR3 DNA sequence: TGCGCCAGCAGCCGGATCGGGGGGGCCCCCTCAGTCATAGCCAAAAACATTCAGTACTTC. Translation gives CASSRIGGAPSVIAKNIQYF.

V gene TRBV20-1 combines with J gene TRBJ2-7, with 7 bases that match TRBD1. The CDR3 length is 14 residues. Germline assignment: CDR1 DFQATT and CDR2 SNEGSKA (reference sequence). With V trimmed by 0 bases and J by 3 bases, 5 bases remained unmatched. CDR3 sequence reads: CSAREGQSNYEQYF. The CDR3 nucleotides read TGCAGTGCTAGAGAGGGACAGAGTAACTACGAGCAGTACTTC.

The chain combines TRBV29-1 with TRBJ2-5; possibly TRBD2 for D (5 bases). V dropped 0 bases and J dropped 0 bases, with 11 bases sitting between them. Germline V gene data show CDR1 as SQVTM and CDR2 as ANQGSEA. This CDR3 region has 15 residues. The CDR3 region is CSVEDYGEYQETQYF. The CDR3 DNA follows: TGCAGCGTTGAAGATTACGGGGAGTACCAAGAGACCCAGTACTTC. Together with reference TRBV29-1 and TRBJ2-5, the CDR3 gives the full variable domain: SAVISQKPSRDICQRGTSLTIQCQVDSQVTMMFWYRQQPGQSLTLIATANQGSEATYESGFVIDKFPISRPNLTFSTLTVSNMSPEDSSIYLCSVEDYGEYQETQYFGPGTRLLVL.

This clonotype was counted once. The chain has TRBV4-2 and TRBJ1-2; 7 nucleotides align to TRBD1. The J segment lost 1 base and the V segment lost 4 bases, leaving 9 bases of the junction unmatched. This CDR3 comprises 16 residues. Germline V gene sequence: CDR1 LGHNA, CDR2 YNFKEQ. The CDR3 DNA follows: TGTGCCAGCAGCCTACGCTCAGGGGGGGATAACTATGGCTACACCTTC. This codes for CASSLRSGGDNYGYTF.

CDR3 region: CASSPRGVYNEQFF. CDR3 bases: TGTGCCAGCAGCCCCCGGGGAGTCTACAATGAGCAGTTCTTC. This sequence joins TRBV11-3 and TRBJ2-1, with TRBD2 as a possible D gene (5 bases). The length of the CDR3 is 14 residues. V lost 5 bases, J lost 3 bases, and 11 bases lay in between. From germline, CDR1 is SGHNT and CDR2 YENEEA. Variable domain in full (rest from reference TRBV11-3 and TRBJ2-1): EAGVVQSPRYKIIEKKQPVAFWCNPISGHNTLYWYLQNLGQGPELLIRYENEEAVDDSQLPKDRFSAERLKGVDSTLKIQPAELGDSAVYLCASSPRGVYNEQFFGPGTRLTVL.

The rearrangement links TRBV5-6 to TRBJ1-4; the D is unclear. The CDR3 runs 14 residues. Germline CDR1 is SGHDT and CDR2 is YYEEEE. V was shortened by 1 base and J by 8 bases, with 12 bases between the two germline ends. CDR3 sequence (DNA): TGTGCCAGCAGCTTGAACGGGTTAGGGGAAAAACTGTTTTTT. It yields the protein CASSLNGLGEKLFF.

The chain joins TRBV6-6 to TRBJ2-7; no clear D. The length of the CDR3 is 12 residues. V was cut by 2 bases and J by 4 bases, with 6 bases left in between. The germline V gene encodes CDR1 MNHNY and CDR2 SVGAGI (reference sequence). The chain's CDR3 is CASSYEEYEQYF. CDR3 bases: TGTGCCAGCAGTTACGAGGAGTACGAGCAGTACTTC.

J is TRBJ2-4 and V is TRBV6-5, with D possibly called TRBD1 or TRBD2 (5 bases each). The V and J ends lost 2 bases and 5 bases respectively, with 10 bases between them. Germline CDR1 MNHEY, CDR2 SVGAGI. The CDR3 consists of 14 residues. In nucleotides, the CDR3 is TGTGCCAGCAGTTACGGGACCGAGGAAAACATTCAGTACTTC. Its protein product is CASSYGTEENIQYF.

The rearrangement links TRBV3-1 to TRBJ1-2, with D unclear. Trimming stripped 4 bases from V and 5 bases from J, with 17 bases between. Germline V CDR1 and CDR2: LGHDT, YNNKEL (reference sequence). The CDR3 runs 15 residues. CDR3 sequence reads: CASSPREVGAYGYTF. DNA of the CDR3: TGTGCCAGCAGCCCGCGTGAAGTGGGCGCTTATGGCTACACCTTC.

The CDR3 loop is CASGITGATEAFF. CDR3 in DNA: TGTGCCAGCGGGATAACAGGAGCCACTGAAGCTTTCTTT. The gene calls are TRBV11-1 and TRBJ1-1; D perhaps matches TRBD1 (5 bases). This CDR3 is 13 amino acids long. Germline CDR1 reads SGHAT; CDR2 reads FQDESV (reference sequence). V shed 8 bases and J shed 4 bases, with 14 bases lying between them.

V usage is TRBV20-1 and J usage is TRBJ2-5; possibly TRBD2 for D (7 bases). Per the germline V gene, CDR1 is DFQATT and CDR2 is SNEGSKA (reference sequence). V lost 1 base to trimming and J lost 5 bases, with 14 bases between them. The CDR3 is made up of 14 amino acids. This CDR3 reads CSARAGGPWETQYF. The CDR3 bases are TGCAGTGCTAGAGCCGGGGGGCCCTGGGAGACCCAGTACTTC.

V and J are TRBV6-6 and TRBJ1-4; a weak D match, TRBD1 (6 bases). The CDR3 has 14 residues. The V gene lost 6 bases and the J gene lost 7 bases, with 15 bases spanning the gap. CDR1 MNHNY and CDR2 SVGAGI come from the germline V gene (reference sequence). CDR3 sequence: CASREVGTLEKLFF. The CDR3 DNA is TGTGCCAGCAGAGAAGTAGGGACACTTGAAAAACTGTTTTTT.

V gene TRBV20-1 combines with J gene TRBJ2-5; D is ambiguous. Trimming removed 3 bases at V and 9 bases at J, with 8 bases between. This CDR3 has 10 residues. Germline CDR1 DFQATT, CDR2 SNEGSKA (reference sequence). The CDR3, as DNA: TGCAGTGCTAGGCTGTTGGCCCAGTACTTC. Its translation: CSARLLAQYF.

This CDR3 is CASSIGRGGETQYF. In DNA, the CDR3 is TGTGCCAGTAGTATCGGCAGGGGCGGTGAGACCCAGTACTTC. The chain has TRBV19 and TRBJ2-5, with D possibly being TRBD1 (6 bases). The CDR3 runs 14 residues. Germline loops: CDR1 LNHDA, CDR2 SQIVND (reference sequence). Trimming pared 3 bases from V and 5 bases from J, leaving 13 bases between. The variable domain in full, completed from reference TRBV19 and TRBJ2-5, reads DGGITQSPKYLFRKEGQNVTLSCEQNLNHDAMYWYRQDPGQGLRLIYYSQIVNDFQKGDIAEGYSVSREKKESFPLTVTSAQKNPTAFYLCASSIGRGGETQYFGPGTRLLVL.

The chain employs TRBV7-6 and TRBJ2-2, with D perhaps given as TRBD1 or TRBD2 (5 bases each). Germline values: CDR1 SGHVS, CDR2 FNYEAQ. V lost 1 base to trimming and J lost 5 bases, with 11 bases between them. The CDR3 has 15 residues. Written as DNA, the CDR3 is TGTGCCAGCAGCTTAGGCAGGGAGAAGACCGGGGAGCTGTTTTTT. Translating gives CASSLGREKTGELFF.

This clonotype was observed a single time. The rearrangement joins TRBV28 to TRBJ2-5; D possibly corresponds to TRBD1 (6 bases). Germline-derived CDR1 and CDR2 are MDHEN and SYDVKM. V lost 4 bases and J lost 0, with 15 bases in between. The CDR3 runs to 16 residues. In DNA form, the CDR3 reads TGTGCCAGCAGTTCGGCTCCAGGGGCCAACCAAGAGACCCAGTACTTC. Translating it yields CASSSAPGANQETQYF.

This clonotype has just one count. The rearrangement joins TRBV5-1 to TRBJ1-2; 9 bases line up with TRBD1. The CDR3 is 14 amino acids. The germline V gene has CDR1 SGHRS and CDR2 YFSETQ. The ends lost 4 bases at V and 8 bases at J; junction bases unmatched: 9. CDR3 residues: CASSRPGQGGGYTF. The CDR3 DNA is TGCGCCAGCAGCCGGCCGGGACAGGGTGGCGGCTACACCTTC.

The V gene is TRBV4-3, the J gene TRBJ2-2; 9 nucleotides line up with TRBD2. V was pared by 3 bases and J by 7 bases, with 12 bases of the junction left unmatched. The length of the CDR3 is 17 residues. Germline V gene lookup returns CDR1 LGHNA and CDR2 YSLEER. The CDR3 loop is CASSHATSGYMVGELFF. DNA for the CDR3: TGCGCCAGCAGCCATGCGACTAGCGGTTATATGGTCGGGGAGCTGTTTTTT.

The rearrangement uses TRBV29-1 and TRBJ1-1, with a possible D match to TRBD1 (5 bases). V was clipped by 7 bases and J by 6 bases, with 18 bases between them. The CDR3 is 13 amino acids. The V gene's germline CDR1 is SQVTM and CDR2 ANQGSEA. CDR3 protein: CSEFRDLGAEAFF. CDR3 bases: TGCAGCGAGTTTAGGGACTTGGGGGCTGAAGCTTTCTTT.

The chain has TRBV6-5 and TRBJ2-3; D may be TRBD1 (5 bases). Germline assignment: CDR1 MNHEY and CDR2 SVGAGI. CDR3 length: 15 amino acids. V lost 0 bases to trimming and J lost 2 bases, with 9 bases between them. The CDR3 spells CASSYSPQATDTQYF. CDR3 coding DNA: TGTGCCAGCAGTTACTCCCCACAGGCCACAGATACGCAGTATTTT.

The gene calls are TRBV20-1 and TRBJ1-2, with TRBD1 matching 8 bases. Germline values: CDR1 DFQATT, CDR2 SNEGSKA (reference sequence). V was pared by 5 bases and J by 0 bases, with 8 bases of the junction left unmatched. CDR3 size: 15 residues. The CDR3 DNA reads as TGCAGTGCTGAAAAGGCAGGGGGCTCTAACTATGGCTACACCTTC. Protein: CSAEKAGGSNYGYTF.

The chain couples TRBV28 to TRBJ1-5, with D tentatively TRBD1 (6 bases). Germline V lookup: CDR1 MDHEN, CDR2 SYDVKM. V lost 5 bases and J 1 base, leaving 15 bases between the germline ends. The CDR3 runs to 16 residues. The CDR3 here is CASSPQQGGSNQPQHF. DNA for the CDR3: TGTGCCAGCAGTCCTCAACAGGGAGGGAGCAATCAGCCCCAGCATTTT.

V usage is TRBV30 and J usage is TRBJ2-7; TRBD2 is a possible D gene (5 bases). The CDR3 sequence is 14 residues long. From germline, CDR1 is GTSNPN and CDR2 SVGIG (reference sequence). V was pared by 5 bases and J by 2 bases, with 16 bases between. The CDR3 protein is CAWGVVGRAYEQYF. The CDR3 nucleotides are TGTGCCTGGGGCGTGGTGGGGAGAGCCTACGAGCAGTACTTC. Using reference TRBV30 and TRBJ2-7 for the parts outside the CDR3, the full variable domain is SQTIHQWPATLVQPVGSPLSLECTVEGTSNPNLYWYRQAAGRGLQLLFYSVGIGQISSEVPQNLSASRPQDRQFILSSKKLLLSDSGFYLCAWGVVGRAYEQYFGPGTRLTVT.

The rearrangement links TRBV29-1 to TRBJ2-7; 14 nucleotides match TRBD2. V lost 6 bases, J lost 7 bases, and 11 bases stayed unmatched. This CDR3 comprises 15 residues. Germline V lookup: CDR1 SQVTM, CDR2 ANQGSEA. CDR3: CSVGLAGGLGIEQYF. The CDR3 DNA sequence: TGCAGCGTCGGACTAGCGGGGGGACTTGGCATTGAGCAGTACTTC.

This sequence joins TRBV30 and TRBJ1-5; D remains unclear. With 2 bases removed from V and 2 bases from J, the gap between germline ends came to 4 bases. Germline V gene sequence: CDR1 GTSNPN, CDR2 SVGIG (reference sequence). This CDR3 spans 12 amino acids. CDR3 residues: CAWSLGNQPQHF. CDR3 in DNA: TGTGCCTGGAGTCTTGGCAATCAGCCCCAGCATTTT.

V is TRBV3-1 and J is TRBJ2-7; D is undetermined. This CDR3 has 11 amino acids. V was trimmed by 2 bases and J by 5 bases, leaving 4 bases between them. Germline CDR1 is LGHDT and CDR2 is YNNKEL (reference sequence). CDR3 protein: CASSQFDEQYF. The CDR3, as DNA: TGTGCCAGCAGCCAATTCGACGAGCAGTACTTC.

V is TRBV20-1 and J is TRBJ1-2; 8 bases agree with TRBD1. This CDR3 has 18 amino acids. Germline V gene data show CDR1 as DFQATT and CDR2 as SNEGSKA (reference sequence). V shed 4 bases and J 8 bases; nucleotides not matched to a gene: 24. CDR3 nucleotides: TGCAGTGCTACCCATTCCGACAGGGGCCCTCCCCTTAAGGACGGCTACACCTTC. This translates into CSATHSDRGPPLKDGYTF.